The source of this T cell receptor beta chain is a study of cytomegalovirus exposure and HLA in healthy donors. Whole-study context: Unique TCRs from HLA-typed donors, around 79 million of them, were held in an early data release.

The PCR had 60 Vbeta and 13 Jbeta primers. Here immunoSEQ multiplex PCR was the method, and the copy in TCRdb shows in-frame clones only, minus some. This table has around 100,000 clones, over 80% appearing once. V lost 4 bases and J lost 2, with 5 bases in between. The CDR3 contains 12 residues. Germline CDR1 SGDLS, CDR2 YYNGEE. A note on this clone: The antigen remains undetermined.

Notes on the study in general: It was reportedly the case that the classifier diagnosed cytomegalovirus status with high specificity and sensitivity. Immune exposure was documented only through CMV serostatus. A missense variant in DCLRE1C was later tied to TCR beta V- and J-gene trimming.

Sequencing input: PBMCs. The TCR sequence derives from a man between 35 and 55 years old in good health and CMV-seronegative. V is TRBV9 and J is TRBJ2-3; D not resolved. CDR3 nucleotide sequence: TGTGCCAGCAGCCTTAACACAGATACGCAGTATTTT. The encoded protein is CASSLNTDTQYF.